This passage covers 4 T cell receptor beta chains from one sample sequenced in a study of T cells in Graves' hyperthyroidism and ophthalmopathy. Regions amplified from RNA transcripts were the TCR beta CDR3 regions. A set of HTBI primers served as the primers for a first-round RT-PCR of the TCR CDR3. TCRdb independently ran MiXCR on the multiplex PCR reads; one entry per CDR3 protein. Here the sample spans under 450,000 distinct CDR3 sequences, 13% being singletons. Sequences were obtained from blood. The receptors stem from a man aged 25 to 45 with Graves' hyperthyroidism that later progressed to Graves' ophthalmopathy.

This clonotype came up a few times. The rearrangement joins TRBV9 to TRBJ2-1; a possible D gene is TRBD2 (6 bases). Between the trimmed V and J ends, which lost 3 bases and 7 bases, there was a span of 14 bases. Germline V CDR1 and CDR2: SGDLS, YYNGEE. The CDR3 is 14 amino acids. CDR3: CASSGEAGPNEQFF. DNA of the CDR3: TGTGCCAGCAGCGGGGAGGCAGGGCCAAATGAGCAGTTCTTC.

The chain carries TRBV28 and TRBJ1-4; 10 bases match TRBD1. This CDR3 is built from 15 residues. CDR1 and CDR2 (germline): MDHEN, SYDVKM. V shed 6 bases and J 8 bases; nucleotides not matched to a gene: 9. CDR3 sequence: CASRSGTGVWEKLFF. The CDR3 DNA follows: TGTGCCAGCAGGTCCGGGACAGGGGTTTGGGAAAAACTGTTTTTT.

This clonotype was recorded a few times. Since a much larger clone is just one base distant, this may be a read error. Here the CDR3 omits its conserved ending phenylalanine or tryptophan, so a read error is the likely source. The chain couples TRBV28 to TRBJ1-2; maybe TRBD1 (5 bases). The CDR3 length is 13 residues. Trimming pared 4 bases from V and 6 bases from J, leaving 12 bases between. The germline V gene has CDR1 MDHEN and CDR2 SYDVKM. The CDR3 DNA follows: TGTGCCAGCAGTTACGGGGGGGTTGATGGCTACACCCTC. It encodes CASSYGGVDGYTL.

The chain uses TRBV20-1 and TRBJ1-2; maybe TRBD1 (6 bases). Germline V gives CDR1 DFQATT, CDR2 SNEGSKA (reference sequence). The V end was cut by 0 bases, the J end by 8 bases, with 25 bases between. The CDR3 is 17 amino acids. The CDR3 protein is CSARDPNHLQGIEGYTF. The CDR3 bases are TGCAGTGCTAGAGATCCCAACCACCTACAGGGAATCGAGGGCTACACCTTC.